This T cell receptor (beta chain) stems from a study of control samples from healthy donors and cancer patients. Data came from immunoSEQ multiplex PCR; TCRdb stores just in-frame clones and leaves some out. The table lists approximately 100,000 clones, around 89% of them singletons. The CDR3 extends over 14 amino acids. V lost 3 bases, J lost 10 bases, and 18 bases lay in between. Germline V gene lookup returns CDR1 MNHEY and CDR2 SVGAGI. The chain links TRBV6-5 to TRBJ1-2, with D maybe TRBD1 (5 bases). The material sequenced was PBMCs. The origin of this receptor is a man between 60 and 70 years old with lung cancer. This chain's CDR3 is CASSYRARLGAYTF. The DNA of the CDR3 is TGTGCCAGCAGTTATAGGGCCCGGCTTGGGGCCTACACCTTC.